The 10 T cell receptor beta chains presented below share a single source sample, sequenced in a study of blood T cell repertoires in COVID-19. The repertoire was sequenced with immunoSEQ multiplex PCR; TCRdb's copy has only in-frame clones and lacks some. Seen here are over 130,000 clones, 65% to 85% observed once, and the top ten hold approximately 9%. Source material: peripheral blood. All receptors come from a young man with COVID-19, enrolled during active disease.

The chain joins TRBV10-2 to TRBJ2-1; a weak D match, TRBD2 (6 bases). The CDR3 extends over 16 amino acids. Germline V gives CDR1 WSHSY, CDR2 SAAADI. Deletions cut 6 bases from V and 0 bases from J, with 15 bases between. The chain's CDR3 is CASRAGRASSYNEQFF. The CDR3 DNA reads TGCGCCAGCAGAGCGGGCCGGGCAAGCTCCTACAATGAGCAGTTCTTC.

The CDR3 coding sequence is TGTGCCAGGAGACAGGGGGCGAGGGAGCAGTACTTC. It is translated as CARRQGAREQYF. The chain is built from TRBV19 and TRBJ2-7; 10 nucleotides align to TRBD1. The CDR3 has 12 amino acids. Germline CDR1 reads LNHDA; CDR2 reads SQIVND (reference sequence). Trimming cost V 9 bases and J 7 bases; bases outside gene matches: 6. The whole variable domain, filled in from reference TRBV19 and TRBJ2-7, reads DGGITQSPKYLFRKEGQNVTLSCEQNLNHDAMYWYRQDPGQGLRLIYYSQIVNDFQKGDIAEGYSVSREKKESFPLTVTSAQKNPTAFYLCARRQGAREQYFGPGTRLTVT.

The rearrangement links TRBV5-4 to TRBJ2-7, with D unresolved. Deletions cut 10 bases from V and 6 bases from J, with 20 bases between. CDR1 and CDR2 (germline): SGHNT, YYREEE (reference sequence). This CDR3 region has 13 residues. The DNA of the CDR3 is TGTGCCTGTTCGAATAGTGAACCAGGCGAGCAGTACTTC. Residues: CACSNSEPGEQYF.

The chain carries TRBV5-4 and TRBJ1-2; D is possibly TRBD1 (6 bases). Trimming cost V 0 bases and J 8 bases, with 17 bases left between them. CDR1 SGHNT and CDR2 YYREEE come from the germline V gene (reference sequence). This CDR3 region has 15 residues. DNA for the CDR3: TGTGCCAGCAGCTTGGCCGGGCAGGGGATTGGAGGCTACACCTTC. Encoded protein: CASSLAGQGIGGYTF.

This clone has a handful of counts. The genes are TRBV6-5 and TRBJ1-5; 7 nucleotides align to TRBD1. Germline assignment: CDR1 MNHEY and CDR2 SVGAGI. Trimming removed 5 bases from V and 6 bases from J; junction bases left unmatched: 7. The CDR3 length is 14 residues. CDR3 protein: CASSPDRDGQPQHF. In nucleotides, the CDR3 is TGTGCCAGCAGTCCCGACAGGGACGGTCAGCCCCAGCATTTT.

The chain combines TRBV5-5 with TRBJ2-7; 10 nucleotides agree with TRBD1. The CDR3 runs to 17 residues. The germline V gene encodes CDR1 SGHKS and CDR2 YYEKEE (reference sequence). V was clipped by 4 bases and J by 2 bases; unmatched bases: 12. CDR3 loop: CASSDGWGQGITYEQYF. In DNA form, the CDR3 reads TGTGCCAGCAGCGACGGGTGGGGACAGGGGATCACCTACGAGCAGTACTTC.

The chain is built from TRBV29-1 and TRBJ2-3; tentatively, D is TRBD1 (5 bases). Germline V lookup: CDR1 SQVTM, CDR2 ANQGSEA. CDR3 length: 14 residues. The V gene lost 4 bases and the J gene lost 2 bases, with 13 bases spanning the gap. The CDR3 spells CSVGVGAPTDTQYF. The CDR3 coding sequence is TGCAGCGTTGGTGTAGGGGCCCCCACAGATACGCAGTATTTT.

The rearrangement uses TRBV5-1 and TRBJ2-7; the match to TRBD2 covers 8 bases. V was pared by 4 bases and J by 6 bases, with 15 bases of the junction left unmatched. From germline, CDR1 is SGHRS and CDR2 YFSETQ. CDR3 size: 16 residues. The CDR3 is CASSRGWTSLPGEQYF. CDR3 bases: TGCGCCAGCAGCAGGGGGTGGACTAGCCTTCCTGGCGAGCAGTACTTC.

CDR3 nucleotides: TGTGCCACCAGTGCCACCACGGGGGGGCTCCAAGAGACCCAGTACTTC. It yields the protein CATSATTGGLQETQYF. V is TRBV24-1 and J is TRBJ2-5, with 8 positions matching TRBD2. Germline CDR1 and CDR2: KGHDR and SFDVKD. With V trimmed by 5 bases and J by 1 base, 8 bases remained unmatched. This CDR3 comprises 16 residues.

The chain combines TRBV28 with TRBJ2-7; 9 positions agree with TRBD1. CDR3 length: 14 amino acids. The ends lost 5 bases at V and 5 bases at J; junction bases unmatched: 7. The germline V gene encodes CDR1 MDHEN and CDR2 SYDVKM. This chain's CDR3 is CASSGGQGVDEQYF. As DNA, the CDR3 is TGTGCCAGCAGTGGGGGACAGGGTGTCGACGAGCAGTACTTC.